This T cell receptor beta chain came from a study of response to subunit inactivated influenza vaccine. The study's findings and limits: The authors put forward the suggestion that each seasonal influenza vaccination may bring in only a limited number of new T cells.

There are many counts of this clonotype. Its specificity is not known. TCRdb reprocessed the RT-PCR reads via MiXCR and lists one record per CDR3 protein. The sample holds about half a million distinct CDR3 sequences, 25% seen once. The sequencing used CD4+ T cells sorted from PBMCs, collected approximately 5 days after vaccination. The TCR comes from a man in his forties or fifties who received an inactivated influenza vaccine.

CDR3: CASRRLPTSGSIHEQYF. Here the CDR3 DNA reads TGTGCCAGCAGGCGACTCCCTACTAGCGGGAGTATCCACGAGCAGTACTTC. The rearrangement uses TRBV27 and TRBJ2-7, with 11 bases that match TRBD2. The CDR3 extends over 17 amino acids. Germline CDR1 MNHEY, CDR2 SMNVEV (reference sequence). V lost 6 bases, J lost 5 bases, and 15 bases stayed unmatched.